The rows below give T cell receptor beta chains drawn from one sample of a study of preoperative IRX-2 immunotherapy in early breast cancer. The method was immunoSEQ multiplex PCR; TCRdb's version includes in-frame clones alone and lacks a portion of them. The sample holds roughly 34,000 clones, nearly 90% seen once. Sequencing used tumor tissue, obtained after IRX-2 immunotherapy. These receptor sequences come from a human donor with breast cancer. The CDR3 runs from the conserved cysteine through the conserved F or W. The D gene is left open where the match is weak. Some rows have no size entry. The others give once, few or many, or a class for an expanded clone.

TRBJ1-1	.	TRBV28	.	CASSRPGTLNTEAFF	TGTGCCAGCAGCCGGCCCGGGACGCTAAACACTGAAGCTTTCTTT
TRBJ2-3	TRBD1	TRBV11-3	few	CASSSGTGTTDTQYF	TGTGCCAGCAGCTCGGGGACAGGGACCACAGATACGCAGTATTTT
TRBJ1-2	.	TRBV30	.	CAWSAPPDGVYGYTF	TGTGCCTGGAGTGCCCCGCCTGACGGCGTCTATGGCTACACCTTC
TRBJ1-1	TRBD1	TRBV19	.	CASTWDSQTEAFF	TGTGCCAGTACCTGGGACAGTCAGACTGAAGCTTTCTTT
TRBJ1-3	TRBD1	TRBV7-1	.	CASSSQGAGNTIYF	TGTGCCAGCAGCTCGCAGGGGGCTGGAAACACCATATATTTT
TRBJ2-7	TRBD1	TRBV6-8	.	CASSWGQGAGGYEQYF	TGTGCCAGCAGTTGGGGACAGGGCGCTGGGGGGTACGAGCAGTACTTC
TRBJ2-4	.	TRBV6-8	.	CASSFGVAKNIQYF	TGTGCCAGCAGTTTCGGGGTAGCCAAAAACATTCAGTACTTC
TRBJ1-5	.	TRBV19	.	CASSSRDITNQPQHF	TGTGCCAGTAGTTCGCGGGACATAACTAATCAGCCCCAGCATTTT
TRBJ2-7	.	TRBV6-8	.	CASSRDPTGEQYF	TGTGCCAGCAGTCGCGATCCGACTGGGGAGCAGTACTTC
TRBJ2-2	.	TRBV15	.	CATSRDPGSMFSGELFF	TGTGCCACCAGCAGAGATCCGGGTTCGATGTTTTCCGGGGAGCTGTTTTTT
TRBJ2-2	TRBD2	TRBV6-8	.	CASRHGTSGELFF	TGTGCCAGCAGACACGGGACTAGCGGGGAGCTGTTTTTT
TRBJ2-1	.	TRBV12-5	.	CASGLVFPNNEQFF	TGTGCTAGTGGTTTGGTGTTTCCAAACAATGAGCAGTTCTTC
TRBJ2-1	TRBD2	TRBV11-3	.	CASSSWTSGGAVNEQFF	TGTGCCAGCAGCTCCTGGACTAGCGGGGGGGCAGTCAATGAGCAGTTCTTC
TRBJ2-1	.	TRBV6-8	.	CASKRGPNNEQFF	TGTGCCAGTAAACGGGGGCCCAACAATGAGCAGTTCTTC
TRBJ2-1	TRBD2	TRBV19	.	CAATSASNEQFF	TGTGCCGCTACTAGCGCGAGCAATGAGCAGTTCTTC